The source of this T cell receptor (beta chain) is a study of OX40 agonist ivuxolimab in advanced cancers. In the study overall: Patients got intravenous ivuxolimab at 0.01 to 10 mg/kg every 2 weeks. Three dose-escalation patients had partial responses: one with hepatocellular carcinoma and two with cutaneous melanoma.

On this clone itself: The antigen remains unidentified.

The study's findings and limits: Researchers report that CD8+ T cells had, on average, more expanded clones than CD4+. Researchers did not establish what antigens the expanded peripheral T cells target.

The table came from immunoSEQ multiplex PCR; TCRdb's copy has only in-frame clones and leaves some out. Of 60,000 to 75,000 clones detected, nearly 95% appear once; the ten largest clones hold roughly 13%. Germline V gene lookup returns CDR1 MGHRA and CDR2 YSYEKL. This CDR3 is 14 amino acids long. V was shortened by 3 bases and J by 9 bases, with 15 bases between the two germline ends. This clonotype was obtained from an adult with an advanced solid tumor such as melanoma, head and neck, liver or kidney cancer. The rearrangement uses TRBV4-1 and TRBJ2-1, with D tentatively TRBD1 (6 bases). The sequencing used CD4+ or CD8+ T cells sorted from blood, collected in a trial of the OX40 agonist ivuxolimab. The CDR3 nucleotides read TGCGCCAGCAGCCAGAGGGGAACAGGGTTTGAGCAGTTCTTC. Amino acids: CASSQRGTGFEQFF.